This passage covers 11 T cell receptor beta chains from one sample sequenced in a study of long-term antiretroviral therapy in people with HIV. Researchers ran immunoSEQ v3.0 at survey level. TCRdb's copy holds only in-frame clones and misses some; the assay was immunoSEQ multiplex PCR. The sample holds 25,000 to 30,000 clones, about 87% seen once. The starting material was unsorted PBMCs, obtained 3.2 years before starting antiretroviral therapy. These receptors were collected from a man over 45 with HIV.

The gene calls are TRBV7-8 and TRBJ1-5; D gene ambiguous. Per the germline V gene, CDR1 is SGHVS and CDR2 is FQNEAQ. The length of the CDR3 is 14 residues. Trimming shortened V by 5 bases and J by 2 bases, and 10 bases separated the two germline ends. Written as DNA, the CDR3 is TGTGCCAGCAGCGCCCGGGAGGGCAATCAGCCCCAGCATTTT. This gives the protein CASSAREGNQPQHF.

The chain employs TRBV12-2 and TRBJ2-1. TRBV12-2 is tagged as a pseudogene. The CDR3 spans 18 residues. Written as DNA, the CDR3 is TGTGCAAGTCGCTTAGGGGGGGAGGACAGAGAACGGAGGAATGAGCAGTTCTTC. Translated, it gives CASRLGGEDRERRNEQFF.

The chain links TRBV5-6 to TRBJ1-1; a possible D gene is TRBD1 (5 bases). Germline V CDR1 and CDR2: SGHDT, YYEEEE. The CDR3 consists of 15 residues. The V gene lost 2 bases and the J gene lost 11 bases, with 22 bases spanning the gap. The CDR3 here is CASSFVTGWAKQAFF. DNA of the CDR3: TGTGCCAGCAGCTTCGTCACAGGTTGGGCAAAGCAGGCTTTCTTT.

The chain links TRBV27 to TRBJ1-5, with D hard to call. Germline CDR1 and CDR2: MNHEY and SMNVEV (reference sequence). CDR3 size: 14 residues. With 2 bases removed from V and 4 bases from J, the gap between germline ends came to 9 bases. Here the CDR3 reads CASSLTVLNQPQHF. The CDR3 DNA is TGTGCCAGCAGTTTAACAGTACTTAATCAGCCCCAGCATTTT.

The chain is built from TRBV9 and TRBJ2-2; the D is unclear. This CDR3 is 15 amino acids long. Germline CDR1 SGDLS, CDR2 YYNGEE. V was clipped by 2 bases and J by 5 bases, with 13 bases between them. DNA of the CDR3: TGTGCCAGCAGCGTTACCGGGTCTCTTACCGGGGAGCTGTTTTTT. Translation gives CASSVTGSLTGELFF.

The J gene is TRBJ2-2, the V gene TRBV7-2; 11 bases agree with TRBD2. The junction had 9 bases not matched to a gene; V was cut back by 5 bases and J by 7 bases. The CDR3 loop spans 16 amino acids. From germline, CDR1 is SGHTA and CDR2 FQGNSA. The CDR3 bases are TGTGCCAGCAGCACTTTAGCGGGAGGGGCGGGCGGGGAGCTGTTTTTT. It codes for CASSTLAGGAGGELFF.

DNA for the CDR3: TGTGCCACCAGCAGAGAAAGAAGGGGAAACACCATATATTTT. This codes for CATSRERRGNTIYF. The chain links TRBV15 to TRBJ1-3; D gene unclear. The CDR3 contains 14 residues. Trimming took 0 bases from V and 4 from J, leaving 7 bases between them. The germline CDR1 and CDR2 sequences are LNHNV and YYDKDF (reference sequence).

About this clone itself: This CDR3 is also generated by other DNA sequences in the sample. This rearrangement joins TRBV5-1 to TRBJ2-5; D gene uncertain. The CDR3 totals 13 residues. Trimming removed 2 bases at V and 5 bases at J, with 10 bases between. The germline V gene encodes CDR1 SGHRS and CDR2 YFSETQ. CDR3 sequence reads: CASSFGAGETQYF. The CDR3 bases are TGCGCCAGCAGCTTTGGAGCCGGGGAGACCCAGTACTTC.

The chain has TRBV6-5 and TRBJ2-3; 9 nucleotides align to TRBD1. The CDR3 totals 14 residues. The junction had 2 bases not matched to a gene; V was cut back by 7 bases and J by 0 bases. Germline V gene lookup returns CDR1 MNHEY and CDR2 SVGAGI. The CDR3 DNA follows: TGTGCCAGCATTGGACAGGGGAGCACAGATACGCAGTATTTT. As protein: CASIGQGSTDTQYF.

This clone was observed once. V and J are TRBV2 and TRBJ1-5, with D unclear. The CDR3 extends over 15 amino acids. Per germline, CDR1 SNHLY and CDR2 FYNNEI. V dropped 3 bases and J dropped 4 bases, with 13 bases sitting between them. CDR3 region: CASSDWALENQPQHF. The DNA of the CDR3 is TGTGCCAGCAGTGATTGGGCCCTGGAGAATCAGCCCCAGCATTTT.

V gene TRBV9 combines with J gene TRBJ2-4; maybe TRBD1 (6 bases). Germline assignment: CDR1 SGDLS and CDR2 YYNGEE. This CDR3 spans 16 amino acids. Trimming left V 4 bases short and J 2 bases short, with 16 bases between. CDR3 loop: CASSPQGQGTKNIQYF. The DNA of the CDR3 is TGTGCCAGCAGCCCTCAGGGGCAGGGTACCAAAAACATTCAGTACTTC.